This is a list of T cell receptor beta chains from one sample in a study of cytomegalovirus exposure and HLA in healthy donors. The table came from immunoSEQ multiplex PCR; TCRdb's copy has only in-frame clones and leaves some out. This table holds 130,000 to 150,000 clones, under 80% found once. Specimen: PBMCs. The receptors stem from a woman aged 45 to 65 in good health and CMV-seropositive. CDR3s include the opening cysteine and the closing phenylalanine or tryptophan. D genes are given only for firm matches. The size field is filled for only some rows; it gives once, few, many or a size class.

clone size,J gene,D gene,V gene,CDR3 DNA,CDR3 protein
NA,TRBJ1-2,TRBD1,TRBV28,TGTGCCAGCAGGGGGGGCAGGGGGCTTTATGGCTACACCTTC,CASRGGRGLYGYTF
few,TRBJ2-7,NA,TRBV6-6,TGTGCCAGCATATTGGGGGCAGGAACCTACGAGCAGTACTTC,CASILGAGTYEQYF
few,TRBJ1-1,NA,TRBV10-3,TGTGCCATCAGTGAGTCAGAGGGGAGGGCTGAAGCTTTCTTT,CAISESEGRAEAFF
NA,TRBJ2-1,NA,TRBV4-3,TGCGCCAGCAGCCGTCTACAGGGTTTCTACAATGAGCAGTTCTTC,CASSRLQGFYNEQFF
NA,TRBJ2-3,TRBD2,TRBV4-2,TGTGCCAGCAGCCAGGCTCTAGCGGGGGGCTCCGGGGGGGCGCAGTATTTT,CASSQALAGGSGGAQYF
NA,TRBJ1-2,TRBD1,TRBV4-3,TGCGCCAGCAGCCAATCTTACGGACAGGGCCGTGGCTACACCTTC,CASSQSYGQGRGYTF
once,TRBJ1-2,NA,TRBV2,TGTGCCACCTCCCTCCGGGCTAACTATGGCTACACCTTC,CATSLRANYGYTF
NA,TRBJ2-1,TRBD2,TRBV5-1,TGCGCCAGCAGCTTGACGACTAGCGGACTCTACAATGAGCAGTTCTTC,CASSLTTSGLYNEQFF
NA,TRBJ1-1,NA,TRBV6-6,TGTGCCAGCATTACAAACACTGAAGCTTTCTTT,CASITNTEAFF
NA,TRBJ2-7,NA,TRBV9,TGTGCCAGCAGCGTCAGGCACGGCTCCTACGAGCAGTACTTC,CASSVRHGSYEQYF
NA,TRBJ2-7,NA,TRBV21-1,TGTGCCAGCAGCACTCGAGGGGGAAACGAGCAGTACTTC,CASSTRGGNEQYF
NA,TRBJ1-5,NA,TRBV5-5,TGTGCCAGCAGCCTCCTGGGGGGTTATAGCAATCAGCCCCAGCATTTT,CASSLLGGYSNQPQHF
NA,TRBJ1-1,NA,TRBV2,TGTGCCACCGCAACAGTAGATTCGAACACTGAAGCTTTCTTT,CATATVDSNTEAFF
few,TRBJ2-4,TRBD2,TRBV7-2,TGTGCCAGCAGCCCCGGGACCGGGGGGGCATACATTCAGTACTTC,CASSPGTGGAYIQYF
NA,TRBJ1-4,NA,TRBV18,TGTGCCAGCTCACCGCCGACAGGCCCTGAAAAACTGTTTTTT,CASSPPTGPEKLFF
NA,TRBJ1-1,NA,TRBV7-3,TGTGCCAGCAGCCCAGGACAGAACACTGAAGCTTTCTTT,CASSPGQNTEAFF
NA,TRBJ2-7,NA,TRBV25-1,TGTGCCAGCAGTGAAGTTCCCTACCCCTACGAGCAGTACTTC,CASSEVPYPYEQYF
NA,TRBJ1-5,NA,TRBV28,TGTGCCATCGAGGAGGGGGGGCTCGGGTATCAGCCCCAGCATTTT,CAIEEGGLGYQPQHF
NA,TRBJ1-4,TRBD1,TRBV2,TGTGCCAGCAGGCCGACAGGGAGTGCTGGGATTAATGAAAAACTGTTTTTT,CASRPTGSAGINEKLFF
few,TRBJ1-1,TRBD1,TRBV6-5,TGTGCCAGCACCCTCCACGGACAGGCCTTCACTGAAGCTTTCTTT,CASTLHGQAFTEAFF
NA,TRBJ2-2,NA,TRBV10-3,TGTGCCATCAGTGAGGGCAGAACGAACACCGGGGAGCTGTTTTTT,CAISEGRTNTGELFF
NA,TRBJ2-5,NA,TRBV5-1,TGCGCCAGCAGCGCCCCGGGATCGGAGACCCAGTACTTC,CASSAPGSETQYF
NA,TRBJ2-5,TRBD2,TRBV7-9,TGTGCCAGCAGCTCGCGCCCCAGACTAGCGGGGGCCCAAGAGACCCAGTACTTC,CASSSRPRLAGAQETQYF
NA,TRBJ1-4,NA,TRBV14,TGTGCCAGCAGCCAAGTAGGAGATCCTAATGAAAAACTGTTTTTT,CASSQVGDPNEKLFF
NA,TRBJ1-1,NA,TRBV4-3,TGCGCCAGCAGCCAAGAAGTAGGGGGAAGGAACACTGAAGCTTTCTTT,CASSQEVGGRNTEAFF
few,TRBJ1-1,NA,TRBV28,TGTGCCAGCAGTTGGTGGGGCAATGAAGCTTTCTTT,CASSWWGNEAFF
NA,TRBJ1-5,NA,TRBV2,TGTGCCAGCGCAGGGAGCAATCAGCCCCAGCATTTT,CASAGSNQPQHF
NA,TRBJ2-5,NA,TRBV5-1,TGCGCCAGCAGCTTGGACCGGGGGCAAGAGACCCAGTACTTC,CASSLDRGQETQYF
NA,TRBJ2-3,NA,TRBV5-4,TGTGCCAGCAGCTTGGCCAGGCGGGGCCGAGGGGCAGATACGCAGTATTTT,CASSLARRGRGADTQYF
once,TRBJ1-2,TRBD1,TRBV28,TGTGCCAGCAGCCTAAGACAGGGGAACTATGGCTACACCTTC,CASSLRQGNYGYTF
once,TRBJ2-7,NA,TRBV5-1,TGCGCCAGCAGCTTGGTAGGGGTTGAGCAGTACTTC,CASSLVGVEQYF
NA,TRBJ2-2,NA,TRBV29-1,TGCAGCGGTGGGGGGGCGCTTGCTCCCGGGGAGCTGTTTTTT,CSGGGALAPGELFF
NA,TRBJ2-2,NA,TRBV18,TGTGCCAGCTCACCACGGACTTTGGACACCGGGGAGCTGTTTTTT,CASSPRTLDTGELFF
NA,TRBJ2-7,TRBD2,TRBV10-3,TGTGCCATCAGGACGGGACTAGCGGGGGGTCGGTTCTACGAGCAGTACTTC,CAIRTGLAGGRFYEQYF
NA,TRBJ2-2,TRBD1,TRBV5-6,TGTGCCAGCAGCCTGGACAGGGGGCTGGCGGGGGAGCTGTTTTTT,CASSLDRGLAGELFF
NA,TRBJ2-1,NA,TRBV11-3,TGTGCCAGCAGCTTAATGGAGGGTCCTGAGCAGTTCTTC,CASSLMEGPEQFF
once,TRBJ2-7,TRBD1,TRBV14,TGTGCCAGCAGCCTTCCGATCGGGACAGGGATCTCCTACGAGCAGTACTTC,CASSLPIGTGISYEQYF
NA,TRBJ1-5,NA,TRBV6-5,TGTGCCAGCAGTTACAGGACAGAGCAGCATTTT,CASSYRTEQHF
NA,TRBJ2-7,TRBD1,TRBV19,TGTGCCAGTAGTATCCTTGGGACAGGGGAGGAGGAGCAGTACTTC,CASSILGTGEEEQYF
NA,TRBJ2-7,TRBD2,TRBV10-3,TGTGCCATCAGTGACGGACTAGCGGGGGACGAGCAGTACTTC,CAISDGLAGDEQYF
NA,TRBJ2-5,TRBD2,TRBV7-2,TGTGCCAGCAGCATTAGCGGGGGGGCGGAGACCCAGTACTTC,CASSISGGAETQYF
medium-sized,TRBJ1-4,NA,TRBV9,TGTGCCAGCAGCGTAGGCACCACAGGGATGGATGAAAAACTGTTTTTT,CASSVGTTGMDEKLFF
few,TRBJ2-1,TRBD2,TRBV6-6,TGTGCCAGCAGTTACGGGAATCCGGGAGGCAATGAGCAGTTCTTC,CASSYGNPGGNEQFF
NA,TRBJ2-7,TRBD1,TRBV7-9,TGTGCCAGCAGACCTGGATCCGGGACAGGGGGCGCGGGGGAGCAGTACTTC,CASRPGSGTGGAGEQYF
NA,TRBJ2-3,NA,TRBV2,TGTGCCAGCAGGTACACAGATACGCAGTATTTT,CASRYTDTQYF
NA,TRBJ2-1,NA,TRBV20-1,TGCAGTGCCCACAACGATGAGCAGTTCTTC,CSAHNDEQFF